A single sample gave rise to the 25 T cell receptor beta chains below, sequenced in a study of response to subunit inactivated influenza vaccine. MiXCR, run by TCRdb on the RT-PCR reads, gives a single entry per CDR3 protein. The data contain fewer than 650,000 distinct CDR3 sequences, over 10% of them singletons. The starting material was PBMCs from blood, obtained roughly 45 days after vaccination. The receptors were gathered from a man aged 50-59 years who received an inactivated influenza vaccine.

This clonotype was recorded a few times. The chain employs TRBV12-3 or TRBV12-4 and TRBJ2-5; TRBD1 aligns across 10 bases. The CDR3 consists of 15 residues. The V gene end was trimmed by 1 base and the J gene end by 10 bases; junction bases not matched to a gene: 9. The CDR3 nucleotides are TGTGCCAGCAGTTTAGGTCAGGACAGGGGGAAGGTCCAGTACTTC. Protein: CASSLGQDRGKVQYF.

This clonotype has a count of ten or more. The gene calls are TRBV6-5 and TRBJ2-3; 9 positions match TRBD2. The junction had 4 bases not matched to a gene; V was cut back by 2 bases and J by 4 bases. Germline V lookup: CDR1 MNHEY, CDR2 SVGAGI. The CDR3 sequence is 15 residues long. The CDR3 reads CASSYGLAGSDTQYF. DNA for the CDR3: TGTGCCAGCAGTTACGGGCTAGCGGGATCAGATACGCAGTATTTT.

The CDR3 here is CASSLKVASGHIASYEQYF. The CDR3 DNA reads TGTGCCAGCAGTTTAAAAGTGGCTAGCGGGCATATCGCCTCCTACGAGCAGTACTTC. This chain links TRBV28 with TRBJ2-7, with TRBD2 matching over 8 bases. Trimming at V came to 2 bases and at J to 0 bases, leaving 15 bases not matched to a gene. The CDR3 has 19 amino acids. Germline lookup yields CDR1 MDHEN and CDR2 SYDVKM.

This clonotype was detected only a few times. Germline is not matched at one junction end, which may reflect a read error. The chain couples TRBV24-1 to TRBJ2-2, with 7 bases aligning to TRBD2. Germline lookup yields CDR1 KGHDR and CDR2 SFDVKD. The CDR3 sequence is 14 residues long. CDR3 loop: CATASSGNTWELFF. The DNA for the CDR3 is TGTGCCACCGCCTCTAGCGGAAACACCTGGGAGCTGTTTTTT.

This clonotype was detected only a few times. V gene TRBV12-3 or TRBV12-4 combines with J gene TRBJ2-2; D call uncertain. V lost 6 bases and J lost 10, with 12 bases in between. The length of the CDR3 is 12 residues. For the CDR3, the DNA is TGTGCCAGCAGCCGTAGTCTAATGGAGCTGTTTTTT. As protein: CASSRSLMELFF.

There are a few counts of this clonotype. The V gene is TRBV27, the J gene TRBJ2-1; 10 bases match TRBD2. Germline V CDR1 and CDR2: MNHEY, SMNVEV (reference sequence). The CDR3 is 15 residues long. J lost 6 bases, V lost 6 bases, and 8 bases had no gene match. For the CDR3, the DNA is TGTGCCAGCAGCGAGGGACTAGCGAAGTTCAATGAGCAGTTCTTC. Translation: CASSEGLAKFNEQFF.

This clonotype was counted a few times. The chain uses TRBV10-3 and TRBJ2-2, with 7 bases identical to TRBD1. Germline CDR1 is ENHRY and CDR2 is SYGVKD. The V gene end was trimmed by 4 bases and the J gene end by 6 bases; junction bases not matched to a gene: 8. This CDR3 is built from 15 residues. The CDR3 loop reads CAISGSRQGSGELFF. The CDR3, as DNA: TGTGCCATCAGTGGTAGTAGACAGGGCTCCGGGGAGCTGTTTTTT.

The rearrangement joins TRBV28 to TRBJ2-1; 8 bases line up with TRBD1. The CDR3 sequence is 15 residues long. After removal of 5 bases from V and 13 bases from J, the junction contained 16 bases not matched to a gene. Germline loops: CDR1 MDHEN, CDR2 SYDVKM. The CDR3 spells CASSTFGQGRPYQFF. CDR3 nucleotide sequence: TGTGCCAGCAGTACTTTCGGACAGGGAAGACCGTATCAGTTCTTC. The whole variable domain, remainder taken from reference TRBV28 and TRBJ2-1, is DVKVTQSSRYLVKRTGEKVFLECVQDMDHENMFWYRQDPGLGLRLIYFSYDVKMKEKGDIPEGYSVSREKKERFSLILESASTNQTSMYLCASSTFGQGRPYQFFGPGTRLTVL.

This clonotype was detected a few times. The gene calls are TRBV12-3 or TRBV12-4 and TRBJ2-1; D possibly corresponds to TRBD1 (5 bases). Trimming stripped 3 bases from V and 5 bases from J, with 14 bases between. The CDR3 is made up of 15 amino acids. CDR3: CASSLRSIGDNEQFF. DNA for the CDR3: TGTGCCAGCAGTTTGCGGTCGATAGGGGACAATGAGCAGTTCTTC.

In this sample, this clonotype turned up a few times. V usage is TRBV20-1 and J usage is TRBJ1-1; the D is unclear. In germline, CDR1 is DFQATT, CDR2 SNEGSKA (reference sequence). The CDR3 extends over 11 amino acids. V gave up 6 bases and J gave up 3 bases, with 8 bases separating them. The CDR3, as DNA: TGCAGTGCATTGGGCGACACTGAAGCTTTCTTT. Protein: CSALGDTEAFF.

The chain joins TRBV7-7 to TRBJ2-1, with 7 positions matching TRBD2. V shed 6 bases and J 3 bases; nucleotides not matched to a gene: 5. CDR1 is SSHAT and CDR2 is FNYEAQ in the germline V gene (reference sequence). The CDR3 has 14 amino acids. DNA of the CDR3: TGTGCCAGCAGTCTAGCGGCCGACTACAATGAGCAGTTCTTC. It encodes CASSLAADYNEQFF.

This clonotype was seen more than once but under ten times. The rearrangement links TRBV5-4 to TRBJ2-1; 7 bases line up with TRBD2. Trimming at V came to 4 bases and at J to 3 bases, leaving 10 bases not matched to a gene. CDR1 is SGHNT, CDR2 YYREEE, per germline (reference sequence). There are 16 residues in the CDR3. The CDR3 DNA is TGTGCCAGCAGCATCTTAGCGGGCTCCTTCTACAATGAGCAGTTCTTC. Its protein product is CASSILAGSFYNEQFF. The full variable domain, rest sourced from reference TRBV5-4 and TRBJ2-1, is ETGVTQSPTHLIKTRGQQVTLRCSSQSGHNTVSWYQQALGQGPQFIFQYYREEENGRGNFPPRFSGLQFPNYSSELNVNALELDDSALYLCASSILAGSFYNEQFFGPGTRLTVL.

This clonotype was observed at least ten times. The gene calls are TRBV7-9 and TRBJ1-5; maybe TRBD1 (5 bases). The V end was cut by 3 bases, the J end by 2 bases, with 11 bases between. This CDR3 region has 15 residues. Per germline, CDR1 SEHNR and CDR2 FQNEAQ (reference sequence). CDR3 bases: TGTGCCAGCAGCTTCGGCAGGGCCGGCAATCAGCCCCAGCATTTT. This encodes CASSFGRAGNQPQHF.

This clonotype has only a few counts. This chain uses TRBV28 with TRBJ2-1; possible D gene TRBD2, 6 bases. V was shortened by 3 bases and J by 8 bases, with 17 bases between the two germline ends. Germline CDR1 is MDHEN and CDR2 is SYDVKM. The CDR3 contains 15 residues. The CDR3 is CASSLSIPGDHEQFF. CDR3 sequence (DNA): TGTGCCAGCAGTTTGTCTATTCCGGGGGACCATGAGCAGTTCTTC. Based on the CDR3 plus reference TRBV28 and TRBJ2-1, the full variable domain is DVKVTQSSRYLVKRTGEKVFLECVQDMDHENMFWYRQDPGLGLRLIYFSYDVKMKEKGDIPEGYSVSREKKERFSLILESASTNQTSMYLCASSLSIPGDHEQFFGPGTRLTVL.

This clonotype was counted between two and nine times. The V and J genes are TRBV29-1 and TRBJ2-1, with TRBD2 matching 7 bases. The V and J ends lost 4 bases and 4 bases, in that order; junction bases with no gene match: 13. The germline gives CDR1 SQVTM, CDR2 ANQGSEA. The CDR3 totals 16 residues. CDR3 region: CSVGMPGLQGYNEQFF. Here the CDR3 DNA reads TGCAGCGTTGGTATGCCGGGACTACAAGGATACAATGAGCAGTTCTTC.

In this sample, this clonotype turned up many times. The gene calls are TRBV12-3 or TRBV12-4 and TRBJ2-6; no clear D. The CDR3 contains 15 residues. V lost 6 bases, J lost 4 bases, and 13 bases lay in between. CDR3 protein: CASSVLGQGANVLTF. The CDR3 coding sequence is TGTGCCAGCAGCGTACTCGGGCAAGGGGCCAACGTCCTGACTTTC.

V and J are TRBV9 and TRBJ2-1; no clear D. V was cut by 4 bases and J by 0 bases, with 20 bases left in between. From germline, CDR1 is SGDLS and CDR2 YYNGEE. This CDR3 is built from 18 residues. The DNA for the CDR3 is TGTGCCAGCAGCCATTCATTGATCGAGACAAGCTCCTACAATGAGCAGTTCTTC. Its protein is CASSHSLIETSSYNEQFF. Variable domain in full (rest from reference TRBV9 and TRBJ2-1): DSGVTQTPKHLITATGQRVTLRCSPRSGDLSVYWYQQSLDQGLQFLIQYYNGEERAKGNILERFSAQQFPDLHSELNLSSLELGDSALYFCASSHSLIETSSYNEQFFGPGTRLTVL.

This clonotype has more than one count but fewer than ten. The genes are TRBV20-1 and TRBJ2-7; tentatively, D is TRBD1 (6 bases). The germline V gene encodes CDR1 DFQATT and CDR2 SNEGSKA (reference sequence). This CDR3 has 15 amino acids. V lost 0 bases to trimming and J lost 0 bases, with 12 bases between them. CDR3 residues: CSAREQGYGSYEQYF. Here the CDR3 DNA reads TGCAGTGCTAGAGAACAGGGTTATGGCTCCTACGAGCAGTACTTC.

This clonotype was found many times. The rearrangement links TRBV7-2 to TRBJ1-1; D unclear. Germline V gene sequence: CDR1 SGHTA, CDR2 FQGNSA. The V and J ends lost 0 bases and 11 bases respectively, with 10 bases between them. The CDR3 loop spans 12 amino acids. CDR3: CASSLAGTLAFF. Here the CDR3 DNA reads TGTGCCAGCAGCTTAGCGGGCACATTGGCTTTCTTT.

V usage is TRBV2 and J usage is TRBJ2-2; D uncertain. CDR1 and CDR2 (germline): SNHLY, FYNNEI. V lost 6 bases and J lost 6, with 14 bases in between. There are 14 residues in the CDR3. This CDR3 is CASRLTPTAGELFF. In nucleotides, the CDR3 is TGTGCCAGCAGACTTACGCCCACCGCCGGGGAGCTGTTTTTT.

As regards this clonotype: Mismatch with germline at one junction end may stem from a read error. The chain uses TRBV4-2 and TRBJ2-3, with 8 bases aligning to TRBD1. Germline values: CDR1 LGHNA, CDR2 YNFKEQ. This CDR3 has 15 amino acids. This chain's CDR3 is CASSQEGTGTDTHYF. CDR3 bases: TGTGCCAGCAGCCAAGAAGGGACAGGTACAGATACGCATTATTTT.

V gene TRBV4-3 combines with J gene TRBJ1-3, with TRBD1 identical over 8 bases. The CDR3 is 15 amino acids. The trim removed 0 bases at V and 7 bases at J, leaving 5 bases unmatched. Looked up from germline, CDR1 is LGHNA and CDR2 is YSLEER. The CDR3: CASSQDGQGGNTIYF. The DNA of the CDR3 is TGCGCCAGCAGCCAAGATGGACAGGGAGGGAACACCATATATTTT.

This clonotype has more than one count but fewer than ten. The chain has TRBV12-3 or TRBV12-4 and TRBJ2-4, with 10 positions matching TRBD2. The ends lost 6 bases at V and 0 bases at J; junction bases unmatched: 17. The CDR3 sequence is 20 residues long. The CDR3 sequence: CASSLRLAGLYRLAKNIQYF. The CDR3 DNA reads as TGTGCCAGCAGCCTACGACTAGCGGGCCTCTACCGACTAGCCAAAAACATTCAGTACTTC.

The J gene is TRBJ2-7, the V gene TRBV3-1, with D possibly matching TRBD2 (6 bases). CDR3 length equals 17 residues. The germline V gene has CDR1 LGHDT and CDR2 YNNKEL (reference sequence). V shed 1 base and J shed 4 bases, with 20 bases lying between them. The CDR3 DNA follows: TGTGCCAGCAGCCAAGGGATGGAGGGGCAGTGGCGATACGAGCAGTACTTC. This codes for CASSQGMEGQWRYEQYF.

This clonotype occurred a few times. The CDR3 sequence is CASSLALGQQYF. The CDR3 nucleotides are TGTGCCAGCAGCTTAGCGTTGGGGCAACAGTACTTC. J is TRBJ2-7 and V is TRBV7-8; TRBD1 is a possible D gene (5 bases). This CDR3 has 12 residues. CDR1 SGHVS and CDR2 FQNEAQ come from the germline V gene. V dropped 0 bases and J dropped 10 bases, with 10 bases sitting between them. Using reference TRBV7-8 and TRBJ2-7 for the parts outside the CDR3, the full variable domain is GAGVSQSPRYKVAKRGQDVALRCDPISGHVSLFWYQQALGQGPEFLTYFQNEAQLDKSGLPSDRFFAERPEGSVSTLKIQRTQQEDSAVYLCASSLALGQQYFGPGTRLTVT.